The next 27 T cell receptor beta chains were all read from a single sample in a study of blood T cells in healthy people across ages. PCR was performed a second time for about 7 to 11 cycles using a sample-barcoded 5' primer and a J-beta primer mix. TCRdb reprocessed the 5' RACE reads with MiXCR, giving one entry per CDR3 protein. The sample shows about 770,000 distinct CDR3 sequences, around 42% of them seen only once. Sequenced: blood. The receptors were sampled from a man between 60 and 70 years old in good health.

The chain uses TRBV27 and TRBJ2-7, with D perhaps matching TRBD2 (6 bases). V dropped 2 bases and J dropped 0 bases, with 11 bases sitting between them. The CDR3 length is 15 residues. Germline-derived CDR1 and CDR2 are MNHEY and SMNVEV (reference sequence). CDR3 bases: TGTGCCAGCAGTTTACAAGGACTACCCTCCTACGAGCAGTACTTC. As protein: CASSLQGLPSYEQYF.

The genes are TRBV20-1 and TRBJ2-5; TRBD2 matches at 11 bases. The CDR3 loop spans 13 amino acids. The germline V gene encodes CDR1 DFQATT and CDR2 SNEGSKA (reference sequence). J lost 7 bases, V lost 1 base, and 2 bases had no gene match. Written as DNA, the CDR3 is TGCAGTGCTAGAGGACTAGCGGGGCGGACCCAGTACTTC. This encodes CSARGLAGRTQYF.

Comments on this clonotype: The junction departs from the called germline gene at one end, perhaps through a read error. This chain connects TRBV6-5 to TRBJ1-5; D may be TRBD1 (6 bases). Germline-derived CDR1 and CDR2 are MNHEY and SVGAGI. The CDR3 runs 12 residues. The CDR3 DNA sequence: TGTGCCAGCAGTACGGGGGCACAGCCCCGGCATTTT. This encodes CASSTGAQPRHF.

The V and J genes are TRBV4-3 and TRBJ2-1; D is ambiguous. V dropped 0 bases and J dropped 2 bases, with 11 bases sitting between them. This CDR3 is 16 amino acids long. Per the germline V gene, CDR1 is LGHNA and CDR2 is YSLEER. The CDR3 DNA follows: TGCGCCAGCAGCCAAGATACGGACCGACCCTACAATGAGCAGTTCTTC. Translated: CASSQDTDRPYNEQFF.

This clonotype occurred a few times. The CDR3 sequence: CAISERLQPSYEQYF. The CDR3 DNA reads as TGTGCCATCAGTGAAAGGTTGCAGCCCTCCTACGAGCAGTACTTC. The chain combines TRBV10-3 with TRBJ2-7; D gene unclear. CDR1 ENHRY and CDR2 SYGVKD come from the germline V gene. V shed 3 bases and J shed 0 bases, with 12 bases lying between them. The CDR3 is 15 residues long.

The rearrangement joins TRBV20-1 to TRBJ1-2; D may be TRBD1 (5 bases). The V end lost 0 bases, the J end lost 0 bases, and 8 bases lay between the germline ends. In germline, CDR1 is DFQATT, CDR2 SNEGSKA (reference sequence). This CDR3 spans 14 amino acids. The CDR3 DNA sequence: TGCAGTGCTAGAGATGGGACGGCTAACTATGGCTACACCTTC. It codes for CSARDGTANYGYTF.

The chain links TRBV15 to TRBJ2-3; 8 nucleotides line up with TRBD2. The CDR3 has 15 amino acids. Losses at the gene ends were 4 bases for V and 5 bases for J; bases not matched to a gene: 8. CDR1 LNHNV and CDR2 YYDKDF come from the germline V gene (reference sequence). This chain's CDR3 is CATSTGGAGKDTQYF. The DNA of the CDR3 is TGTGCCACCAGCACGGGGGGGGCGGGGAAAGATACGCAGTATTTT.

V gene TRBV4-3 combines with J gene TRBJ2-2; D is uncertain. Germline CDR1 is LGHNA and CDR2 is YSLEER. The V end was cut by 6 bases, the J end by 11 bases, with 19 bases between. CDR3 length equals 14 residues. The CDR3 coding sequence is TGCGCCAGCAGAAGAACCCGGTCAGGCGGAGAGCTGTTTTTT. This codes for CASRRTRSGGELFF.

This clonotype turned up a few times. This chain links TRBV18 with TRBJ2-5, with D perhaps matching TRBD1 (5 bases). CDR1 KGHSH and CDR2 LQKENI come from the germline V gene. V lost 3 bases and J 2 bases, leaving 10 bases between the germline ends. The CDR3 is 14 residues long. The CDR3 reads CASSPNRLQETQYF. For the CDR3, the DNA is TGTGCCAGCTCACCGAACAGGTTGCAAGAGACCCAGTACTTC.

This clonotype was observed a few times. The genes are TRBV12-3 or TRBV12-4 and TRBJ2-7, with D tentatively TRBD1 or TRBD2 (5 bases each). The CDR3 runs to 15 residues. Between the trimmed V and J ends, which lost 6 bases and 1 base, there was a span of 16 bases. The DNA of the CDR3 is TGTGCCAGCAGCGGGACGAACTTACGTTCCTACGAGCAGTACTTC. This gives the protein CASSGTNLRSYEQYF.

This clonotype was seen once. The chain couples TRBV28 to TRBJ2-7; 11 nucleotides line up with TRBD1. The CDR3 is 14 residues long. Looked up from germline, CDR1 is MDHEN and CDR2 is SYDVKM. Losses at the gene ends were 8 bases for V and 2 bases for J; bases not matched to a gene: 5. Here the CDR3 reads CASGTGQGAYEQYF. Written as DNA, the CDR3 is TGTGCCAGCGGGACGGGACAGGGGGCCTACGAGCAGTACTTC.

The CDR3 nucleotides read TGTGCCAGCAGCCGCCAGGGGGCTACCAACCATGGCTACACCTTC. Translation gives CASSRQGATNHGYTF. J is TRBJ1-2 and V is TRBV7-2, with 8 bases lining up with TRBD1. V was clipped by 5 bases and J by 6 bases; unmatched bases: 11. Germline-derived CDR1 and CDR2 are SGHTA and FQGNSA. CDR3 length: 15 residues.

This clonotype showed up just a few times. V gene TRBV13 combines with J gene TRBJ2-5; 9 nucleotides match TRBD1. This CDR3 region has 17 residues. Trimming took 0 bases from V and 4 from J; bases not matched to a gene: 9. CDR1 and CDR2 from the germline V gene are PRHDT and FYEKMQ (reference sequence). The CDR3 spells CASSLGGQGQGGETQYF. The CDR3 coding sequence is TGTGCCAGCAGCTTAGGAGGACAGGGGCAGGGTGGAGAGACCCAGTACTTC.

This clonotype has ten or more counts. The chain employs TRBV12-3 or TRBV12-4 and TRBJ2-7; the D gene is possibly TRBD1 (6 bases). The CDR3 is 15 amino acids. Trimming cost V 5 bases and J 6 bases, with 20 bases left between them. The CDR3, as DNA: TGTGCCAGCAGTCGCCAACAGGGTATGCCTTCCGAGCAGTACTTC. Translated, it gives CASSRQQGMPSEQYF.

J is TRBJ2-1 and V is TRBV6-5; D is possibly TRBD1 (6 bases). The CDR3 contains 14 residues. CDR1 and CDR2 from the germline V gene are MNHEY and SVGAGI. Trimming took 5 bases from V and 5 from J, leaving 13 bases between them. The CDR3 region is CASSDDRRHNEQFF. The CDR3 nucleotides read TGTGCCAGCAGTGACGACAGGCGGCACAATGAGCAGTTCTTC.

The J gene is TRBJ2-1, the V gene TRBV7-9; D might be TRBD2 (6 bases). Looked up from germline, CDR1 is SEHNR and CDR2 is FQNEAQ (reference sequence). This CDR3 spans 14 amino acids. With 3 bases removed from V and 10 bases from J, the gap between germline ends came to 16 bases. CDR3 coding DNA: TGTGCCAGCAGCTTCCCGGGATCAGGGAGGGAGCAGTTCTTC. Amino acids: CASSFPGSGREQFF.

The chain links TRBV9 to TRBJ2-3, with 9 positions matching TRBD2. The CDR3 is 16 residues long. V lost 0 bases to trimming and J lost 4 bases; unmatched junction nucleotides: 6. Germline loops: CDR1 SGDLS, CDR2 YYNGEE. CDR3 in DNA: TGTGCCAGCAGCGTAGGTAGCGGGGGTGGGGCAGATACGCAGTATTTT. Protein: CASSVGSGGGADTQYF.

In this sample, this clonotype turned up a few times. The genes are TRBV5-1 and TRBJ1-2; D is unresolved. Between the trimmed V and J ends, which lost 0 bases and 0 bases, there was a span of 9 bases. CDR3 length equals 15 residues. Germline values: CDR1 SGHRS, CDR2 YFSETQ. In nucleotides, the CDR3 is TGCGCCAGCAGCTTGGCCGGCAGCCCTAACTATGGCTACACCTTC. Translated: CASSLAGSPNYGYTF.

The chain is built from TRBV5-8 and TRBJ2-4; D remains ambiguous. The CDR3 length is 17 residues. Trimming shortened V by 3 bases and J by 0 bases, and 16 bases separated the two germline ends. Germline V gene lookup returns CDR1 SGHTS and CDR2 YDEGEE. CDR3 sequence (DNA): TGTGCCAGCAGCTCCTTGACCCTAACGCAAGCCAAAAACATTCAGTACTTC. Translation: CASSSLTLTQAKNIQYF.

The rearrangement joins TRBV9 to TRBJ2-5; 9 nucleotides agree with TRBD2. The CDR3 contains 14 residues. V shed 3 bases and J 11 bases; nucleotides not matched to a gene: 11. CDR1 and CDR2 from the germline V gene are SGDLS and YYNGEE. CDR3 in DNA: TGTGCCAGCAGCGCTAGCGGGGCGGGCAATGAGCAGTACTTC. Amino acid sequence: CASSASGAGNEQYF. Drawing the rest from reference TRBV9 and TRBJ2-5, the complete variable domain is DSGVTQTPKHLITATGQRVTLRCSPRSGDLSVYWYQQSLDQGLQFLIQYYNGEERAKGNILERFSAQQFPDLHSELNLSSLELGDSALYFCASSASGAGNEQYFGPGTRLLVL.

This clonotype was observed a handful of times. The genes are TRBV4-1 and TRBJ2-5, with TRBD2 as a possible D gene (6 bases). V lost 1 base and J 10 bases, leaving 13 bases between the germline ends. CDR1 is MGHRA and CDR2 is YSYEKL in the germline V gene. The CDR3 consists of 13 residues. The CDR3 sequence: CASSQVRDSIQYF. The CDR3 DNA reads as TGCGCCAGCAGCCAAGTAAGGGACTCCATCCAGTACTTC.

This clonotype was recorded a few times. The chain carries TRBV20-1 and TRBJ1-1; a possible D gene is TRBD1 (6 bases). V lost 1 base, J lost 10 bases, and 16 bases lay in between. Germline V gene sequence: CDR1 DFQATT, CDR2 SNEGSKA (reference sequence). This CDR3 has 13 amino acids. CDR3 loop: CSARGIGGRGAFF. CDR3 nucleotide sequence: TGCAGTGCTAGAGGAATTGGGGGCAGGGGAGCTTTCTTT.

The CDR3 DNA sequence: TGCAGTGCTAGAGTGAGCGGGGGGGTCCTGGGGACCCAGTACTTC. Encoded protein: CSARVSGGVLGTQYF. The rearrangement joins TRBV20-1 to TRBJ2-7; 10 nucleotides align to TRBD2. The J call may not be correct, given that the DNA end is closer to TRBJ2-5. From germline, CDR1 is DFQATT and CDR2 SNEGSKA (reference sequence). The CDR3 is made up of 15 amino acids.

The CDR3 protein is CASRRTSRDNEQFF. CDR3 DNA: TGTGCCAGCAGGAGGACTAGCAGGGATAATGAGCAGTTCTTC. This chain connects TRBV12-3 or TRBV12-4 to TRBJ2-1; 8 bases are a match to TRBD2. The CDR3 extends over 14 amino acids. The V segment lost 6 bases and the J segment 7 bases; nucleotides outside the gene matches: 8.

For this clonotype: Its ends do not fully match the called genes, so a read error is possible. This chain joins TRBV28 and TRBJ2-7, with TRBD2 identical over 8 bases. This CDR3 has 15 amino acids. The germline gives CDR1 MDHEN, CDR2 SYDVKM. The CDR3 DNA follows: TGTGCCACCAGTCTCCCGCGAGCGGGAGTTCCCGAGCAGTACTTC. Residues: CATSLPRAGVPEQYF.

The J gene is TRBJ2-1, the V gene TRBV18; D is unresolved. The CDR3 covers 14 residues. V was shortened by 2 bases and J by 7 bases, with 12 bases between the two germline ends. CDR1 is KGHSH, CDR2 LQKENI, per germline. The CDR3 is CASSPGENPNEQFF. In DNA form, the CDR3 reads TGTGCCAGCTCACCAGGGGAAAACCCAAATGAGCAGTTCTTC. Full variable domain (rest looked up from reference TRBV18 and TRBJ2-1): NAGVMQNPRHLVRRRGQEARLRCSPMKGHSHVYWYRQLPEEGLKFMVYLQKENIIDESGMPKERFSAEFPKEGPSILRIQQVVRGDSAAYFCASSPGENPNEQFFGPGTRLTVL.

J is TRBJ2-1 and V is TRBV29-1, with D possibly being TRBD2 (7 bases). Near its end, the DNA agrees better with TRBJ2-7, so the J call may be wrong. Germline V gene sequence: CDR1 SQVTM, CDR2 ANQGSEA. The CDR3 sequence is 13 residues long. The chain's CDR3 is CSAGGGSYNEQYF. Written as DNA, the CDR3 is TGCAGCGCGGGGGGCGGGTCCTACAATGAGCAGTACTTC.